Below, 11 T cell receptor beta chains from the same sample are listed, as sequenced in a study of blood T cells in healthy people across ages. Primed by a sample-barcoded 5' primer and a J-beta primer mix, a second PCR proceeded for roughly 6 to 12 cycles. In TCRdb, the 5' RACE reads were re-called with MiXCR into one record per CDR3 protein. Among under 950,000 distinct CDR3 sequences listed, about 20% were seen once. The source material was blood. Every receptor here comes from a man aged 70-80 years in good health.

This clonotype was found a few times. The rearrangement joins TRBV5-1 to TRBJ2-1; 7 bases are a match to TRBD1. The J segment lost 6 bases and the V segment lost 2 bases, leaving 14 bases of the junction unmatched. The V gene's germline CDR1 is SGHRS and CDR2 YFSETQ. The CDR3 runs 17 residues. As DNA, the CDR3 is TGCGCCAGCAGCTTACCCACGCGTGGGACAGAAGCCAATGAGCAGTTCTTC. Translation: CASSLPTRGTEANEQFF.

This clonotype has a handful of counts. The V call is TRBV5-5, the J call TRBJ2-7, with a possible D match to TRBD2 (6 bases). Per the germline V gene, CDR1 is SGHKS and CDR2 is YYEKEE (reference sequence). V lost 4 bases, J lost 2 bases, and 16 bases lay in between. The CDR3 is 15 residues long. In nucleotides, the CDR3 is TGTGCCAGCAGCCCTGGAGGGTCTTTTCCCTACGAGCAGTACTTC. Translating it yields CASSPGGSFPYEQYF.

In this sample, this clonotype turned up many times. The chain employs TRBV24-1 and TRBJ1-2; 9 bases fit TRBD1. The ends lost 4 bases at V and 8 bases at J; junction bases unmatched: 7. This CDR3 has 14 amino acids. CDR1 KGHDR and CDR2 SFDVKD come from the germline V gene. CDR3 coding DNA: TGTGCCACCAGTGACAACGGACAGGGGAAGGGCTACACCTTC. Amino acids: CATSDNGQGKGYTF.

This clonotype was recorded a few times. DNA of the CDR3: TGCAGTGCTAGTAGGGCAGTCGCTTCCAATAATTCACCCCTCCACTTT. Encoded protein: CSASRAVASNNSPLHF. V and J are TRBV20-1 and TRBJ1-6; D remains ambiguous. The CDR3 is made up of 16 amino acids. Trimming left V 3 bases short and J 5 bases short, with 17 bases between. The germline gives CDR1 DFQATT, CDR2 SNEGSKA (reference sequence).

There are a few counts of this clonotype. The chain employs TRBV27 and TRBJ2-7; 9 nucleotides match TRBD1. The J call is uncertain, as TRBJ2-5 better fits the DNA end. The CDR3 runs 13 residues. Germline V lookup: CDR1 MNHEY, CDR2 SMNVEV (reference sequence). The CDR3 sequence: CASSHRGRETQYF. In nucleotides, the CDR3 is TGTGCCAGCAGCCACAGGGGGCGAGAGACCCAGTACTTC.

The J gene is TRBJ1-4, the V gene TRBV19; 8 bases are shared with TRBD1. This CDR3 spans 14 amino acids. J was trimmed by 5 bases and V by 5 bases; bases with no gene match: 4. Per germline, CDR1 LNHDA and CDR2 SQIVND (reference sequence). As DNA, the CDR3 is TGTGCCAGTAGTTGGACAGGGCAGAATGAAAAACTGTTTTTT. Protein: CASSWTGQNEKLFF.

This clonotype turned up a few times. The chain combines TRBV21-1 with TRBJ2-2; the table's D call, TRBD2, was not checked against the DNA. TRBV21-1 is an annotated pseudogene. This CDR3 comprises 17 residues. The CDR3 here is CASSIRTSGANTGELFF. Written as DNA, the CDR3 is TGTGCCAGCAGCATAAGGACTAGCGGCGCGAACACCGGGGAGCTGTTTTTT.

This clonotype was detected many times. The chain uses TRBV11-1 and TRBJ2-1; 8 nucleotides align to TRBD1. With 1 base clipped from V and 2 bases from J, the junction kept 7 bases outside the gene matches. This CDR3 is built from 17 residues. Per the germline V gene, CDR1 is SGHAT and CDR2 is FQDESV (reference sequence). The CDR3 sequence: CASSLEGPGGAYNEQFF. In DNA form, the CDR3 reads TGTGCCAGCAGCTTAGAAGGGCCAGGGGGCGCCTACAATGAGCAGTTCTTC.

The V call is TRBV25-1, the J call TRBJ2-3; 12 bases match TRBD2. The germline gives CDR1 MGHDK, CDR2 SYGVNS. CDR3 length: 17 residues. V lost 4 bases and J lost 2; bases outside the gene matches: 7. The CDR3: CASSGTGLAGITDTQYF. CDR3 in DNA: TGTGCCAGCAGTGGAACAGGACTAGCGGGAATCACAGATACGCAGTATTTT.

This clonotype was recorded at least ten times. V and J are TRBV20-1 and TRBJ1-4; unclear D gene. V was clipped by 5 bases and J by 4 bases, with 17 bases between them. This CDR3 spans 15 amino acids. Germline loops: CDR1 DFQATT, CDR2 SNEGSKA (reference sequence). This chain's CDR3 is CSAPSGEFGNEKLFF. CDR3 in DNA: TGCAGTGCTCCCTCAGGAGAATTTGGTAATGAAAAACTGTTTTTT.

This clonotype was picked up one time. The chain has TRBV7-7 and TRBJ1-4, with D possibly TRBD1 on 5 matching bases. The germline V gene has CDR1 SSHAT and CDR2 FNYEAQ (reference sequence). This CDR3 has 14 residues. V dropped 2 bases and J dropped 5 bases, with 9 bases sitting between them. The CDR3 DNA sequence: TGTGCCAGCAGCTTAAACAAGGGGAATGAAAAACTGTTTTTT. It encodes CASSLNKGNEKLFF.